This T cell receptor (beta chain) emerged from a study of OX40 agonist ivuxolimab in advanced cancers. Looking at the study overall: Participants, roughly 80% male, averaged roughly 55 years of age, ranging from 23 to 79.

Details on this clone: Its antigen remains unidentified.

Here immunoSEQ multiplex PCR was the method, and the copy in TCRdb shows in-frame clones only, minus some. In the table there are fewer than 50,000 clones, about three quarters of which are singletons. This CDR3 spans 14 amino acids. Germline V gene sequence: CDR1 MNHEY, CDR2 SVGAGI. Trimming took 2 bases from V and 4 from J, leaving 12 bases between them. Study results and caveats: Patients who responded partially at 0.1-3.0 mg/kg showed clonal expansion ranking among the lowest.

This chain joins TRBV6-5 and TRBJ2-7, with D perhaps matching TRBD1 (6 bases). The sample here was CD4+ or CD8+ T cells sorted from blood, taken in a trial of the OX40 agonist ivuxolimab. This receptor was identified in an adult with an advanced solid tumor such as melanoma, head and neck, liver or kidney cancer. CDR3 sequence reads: CASSYGGTAYEQYF. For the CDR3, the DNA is TGTGCCAGCAGTTACGGGGGCACCGCTTACGAGCAGTACTTC.